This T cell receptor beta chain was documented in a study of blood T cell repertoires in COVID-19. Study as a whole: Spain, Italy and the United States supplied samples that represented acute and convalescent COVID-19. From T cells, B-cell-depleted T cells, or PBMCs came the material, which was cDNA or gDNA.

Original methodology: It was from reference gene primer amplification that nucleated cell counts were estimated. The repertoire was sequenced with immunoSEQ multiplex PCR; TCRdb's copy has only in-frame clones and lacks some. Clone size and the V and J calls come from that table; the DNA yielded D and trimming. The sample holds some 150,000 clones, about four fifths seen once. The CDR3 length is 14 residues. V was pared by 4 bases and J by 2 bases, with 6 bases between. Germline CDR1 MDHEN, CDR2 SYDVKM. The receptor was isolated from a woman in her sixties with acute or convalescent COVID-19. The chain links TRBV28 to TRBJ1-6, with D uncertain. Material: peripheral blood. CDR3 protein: CASSSTPYNSPLHF. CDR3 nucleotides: TGTGCCAGCAGTTCGACACCCTATAATTCACCCCTCCACTTT.